This T cell receptor beta chain is from a study of blood T cells in healthy people across ages. In germline, CDR1 is MNHNS, CDR2 SASEGT. With 6 bases removed from V and 3 bases from J, the gap between germline ends came to 18 bases. This CDR3 is 17 amino acids long. A second 7 to 11 cycle PCR used barcoded and J-beta primers. TCRdb ran MiXCR on the 5' RACE reads and lists one entry per CDR3 protein. The table lists about 640,000 distinct CDR3 sequences, roughly three fifths of them singletons. As regards this clonotype: Its antigen is undetermined.

Study-wide findings and caveats: Investigators treated diversity estimates from one million T cells as underestimates. Expanded clonotype changes were possibly confounded by unknown donor CMV status.

The sample was blood. This TCR derives from a man between 60 and 75 years old in good health. The rearrangement joins TRBV6-1 to TRBJ1-6; D unclear. The CDR3, as DNA: TGTGCCAGCAGGATGCGGGATCCCCGGAACTATAATTCACCCCTCCACTTT. Residues: CASRMRDPRNYNSPLHF.